This note documents a single T cell receptor (beta chain) sequence. This specimen comes from a study of CD8 T cells in Susac syndrome. V shed 3 bases and J 9 bases; nucleotides not matched to a gene: 10. The CDR3 spans 16 residues. CDR1 SGHRS and CDR2 YFSETQ come from the germline V gene. TEMRA cells were enriched by FACS, while CD8+ and CD4+ T cells were obtained through a negative isolation that was performed magnetically. It was with random hexamers that about 0.45 to 1 ug RNA was reverse transcribed. Amplification of TCR beta CDR3 by immunoSEQ multiplex PCR spanned 54 Vbeta and 13 Jbeta. A single record per CDR3 protein comes from TCRdb applying MiXCR to the immunoSEQ multiplex PCR reads. The profile covers roughly 190,000 distinct CDR3 sequences, with 85% to 95% appearing a single time and around 0.1% taken by the ten largest.

The TCR originated in a human donor in good health. Sequenced material: CD4+ T cells from PBMCs. This chain joins TRBV5-1 and TRBJ1-6, with TRBD1 matching over 9 bases. The DNA of the CDR3 is TGCGCCAGCAGCTCACGCCGGACAGGGGTTGGTTCACCCCTCCACTTT. Its translation: CASSSRRTGVGSPLHF.